The clone carrying this T cell receptor beta chain was detected only a few times. The data derive from a study of blood T cell repertoires in COVID-19. Study as a whole: COVID-19 samples from acute and convalescent phases originated in the United States, Italy and Spain. Sources were T cells, B-cell-depleted T cells, or PBMCs; the material itself was cDNA or gDNA.

V shed 7 bases, J shed 5 bases, and the junction held 11 bases outside the gene matches. This CDR3 comprises 16 residues. Germline V gene lookup returns CDR1 MDHEN and CDR2 SYDVKM. Original processing methods: Reference gene primer amplification yielded estimated nucleated cell counts. Profiled with immunoSEQ multiplex PCR; TCRdb holds only in-frame clones, not every one. V, J and clone size were drawn from that table, and D and trimming were deduced from the DNA. The sample records roughly 190,000 clones, under 90% being singletons. Sequenced sample: peripheral blood. The V and J genes are TRBV28 and TRBJ1-5, with TRBD1 identical over 10 bases. The receptor was isolated from a young man with active or convalescent COVID-19. CDR3 nucleotide sequence: TGTGCCAGCAACTCCATGCGGGACAGGGGCCATCAGCCCCAGCATTTT. It translates to CASNSMRDRGHQPQHF.